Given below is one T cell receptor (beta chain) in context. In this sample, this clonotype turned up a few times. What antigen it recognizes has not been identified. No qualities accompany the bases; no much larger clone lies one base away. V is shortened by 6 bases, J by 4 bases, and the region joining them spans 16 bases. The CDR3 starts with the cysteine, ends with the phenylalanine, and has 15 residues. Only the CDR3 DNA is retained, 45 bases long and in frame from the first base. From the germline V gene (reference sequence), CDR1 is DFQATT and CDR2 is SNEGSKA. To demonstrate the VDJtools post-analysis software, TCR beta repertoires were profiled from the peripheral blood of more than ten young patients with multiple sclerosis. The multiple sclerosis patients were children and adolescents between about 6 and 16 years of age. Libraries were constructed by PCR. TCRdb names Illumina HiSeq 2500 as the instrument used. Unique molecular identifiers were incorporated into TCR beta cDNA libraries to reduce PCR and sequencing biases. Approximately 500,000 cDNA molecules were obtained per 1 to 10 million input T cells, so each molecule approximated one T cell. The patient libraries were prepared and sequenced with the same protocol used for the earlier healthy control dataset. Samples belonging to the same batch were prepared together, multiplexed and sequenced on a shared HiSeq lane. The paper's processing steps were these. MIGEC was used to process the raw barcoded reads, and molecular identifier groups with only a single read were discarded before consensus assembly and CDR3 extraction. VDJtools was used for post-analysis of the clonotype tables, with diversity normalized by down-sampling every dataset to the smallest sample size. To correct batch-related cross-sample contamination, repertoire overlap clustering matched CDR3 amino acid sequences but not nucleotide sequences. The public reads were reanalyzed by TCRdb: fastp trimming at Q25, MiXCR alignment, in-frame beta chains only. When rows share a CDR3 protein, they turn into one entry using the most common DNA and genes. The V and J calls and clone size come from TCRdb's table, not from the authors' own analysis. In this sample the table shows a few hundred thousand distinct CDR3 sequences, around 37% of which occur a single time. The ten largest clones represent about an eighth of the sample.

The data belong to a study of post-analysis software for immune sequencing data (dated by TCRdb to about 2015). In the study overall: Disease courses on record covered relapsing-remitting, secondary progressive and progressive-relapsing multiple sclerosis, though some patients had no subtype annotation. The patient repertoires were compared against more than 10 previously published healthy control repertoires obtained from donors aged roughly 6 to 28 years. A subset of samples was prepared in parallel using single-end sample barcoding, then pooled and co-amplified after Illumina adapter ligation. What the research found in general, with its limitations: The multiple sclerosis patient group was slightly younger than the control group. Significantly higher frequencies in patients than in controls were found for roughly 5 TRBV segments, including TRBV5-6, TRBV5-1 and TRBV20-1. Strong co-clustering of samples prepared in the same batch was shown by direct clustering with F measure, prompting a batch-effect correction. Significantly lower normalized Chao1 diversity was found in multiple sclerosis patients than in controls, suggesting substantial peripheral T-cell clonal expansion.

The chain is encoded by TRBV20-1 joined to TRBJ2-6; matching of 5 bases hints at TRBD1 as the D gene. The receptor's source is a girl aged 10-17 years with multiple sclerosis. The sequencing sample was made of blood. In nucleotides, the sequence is TGCAGTGCCATCTTTTCAGGGATAGGGGCCAACGTCCTGACTTTC. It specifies CSAIFSGIGANVLTF.